This record covers a single TCR beta chain. Its antigen target is currently unknown. No base qualities exist here, and no much larger clone lies one base off it. The data derive from a study of CD8 T cells in ankylosing spondylitis (dated by TCRdb to 2015 to 2018). Describing the broader study: The study set out to find disease-linked TCR variants by profiling T cell receptor beta repertoires in ankylosing spondylitis patients and healthy donors. The full study cohort comprised 25 ankylosing spondylitis patients and approximately 100 healthy donors. Peripheral blood samples were taken, and synovial fluid was additionally collected from ankylosing spondylitis patients.

Sequencing relied on an Illumina HiSeq 2500. Quantitative 5'-RACE with molecular barcodes was the method used to prepare the TCR beta libraries. As for how the authors treated the data: Disease-linked TCR variants were identified with a new computational method built on a probabilistic model of VDJ rearrangement. Through fastp at Q25 and MiXCR, TCRdb rebuilt clones from the public reads, retaining in-frame beta chains. Here each entry gathers all rows of one CDR3 protein and keeps the most common genes and DNA. TCRdb, not the authors, supplied the V and J calls. The sample contains roughly 370,000 distinct CDR3 sequences, 20% to 25% of them found a single time. 16% of the sample belongs to the ten largest clones. General study outcomes and caveats: A TCR beta motif of several highly homologous amino acid variants appeared characteristic of blood from ankylosing spondylitis patients. Some motif variants had previously been reported in the synovial fluid and blood of reactive arthritis patients, which suggests shared mechanisms of disease initiation. In peripheral blood, the disease-linked clones were found at relatively low frequencies and had a CD8+ phenotype. The disease-linked clones were reported to be significantly enriched in matched synovial fluid samples from ankylosing spondylitis patients.

The CDR3 sequence holds 13 residues, the cysteine and phenylalanine included. Just the 39-base CDR3 DNA is kept, in frame starting at base 1. The junction shows trimming of 7 bases on V and 9 bases on J, plus 16 bases between the germline ends. CDR1 and CDR2 (ENHRY, SYGVKD) derive from the germline V gene. The sequenced material came from blood, either unsorted or a sorted T cell fraction (not recorded which). The chain is made from TRBV10-3 and TRBJ2-1; TRBD2 is a possible D gene, resting on 5 matching bases. The receptor was derived from a male donor with ankylosing spondylitis. The bases are TGTGCCATCAACGCCGGGAATATACCTGAGCAGTTCTTC. Its translation is CAINAGNIPEQFF.